The clone carrying this T cell receptor beta chain has just a few counts. Its antigen is not identified. Germline V CDR1 and CDR2: MDHEN, SYDVKM. The CDR3 runs 16 residues. Deletions cut 8 bases from V and 3 bases from J, with 21 bases between. The record originates from a study of vaccination and CD4 T cells after COVID-19. Treatment: approximately 9-day PBMC culture with coronavirus spike peptide pools or control peptides (ViraFEST assay). Peptide pools at approximately 10 ug/ml, together with roughly 9.1 IU/ml IL-2, were added to cultures of 1.5 million to 2.5 million PBMCs per well. Cultured CD4+ T cell DNA was sequenced using the Oncomine TCR Beta short-read assay. TCRdb reanalysed the PCR reads using MiXCR and keeps one entry per CDR3 protein. The table has approximately 22,000 distinct CDR3 sequences, about three fifths seen once.

V is TRBV28 and J is TRBJ2-3; perhaps D is TRBD1 or TRBD2 (5 bases each). The sample consisted of CD4+ T cells from blood, cultured in vitro. The TCR comes from a human donor who had recovered from COVID-19. In DNA, the CDR3 is TGTGCCAGCGCTCGCTCCGGGGCCTACGTGACAGATACGCAGTATTTT. Amino acid sequence: CASARSGAYVTDTQYF. The complete variable domain, with remaining parts taken from reference TRBV28 and TRBJ2-3, reads DVKVTQSSRYLVKRTGEKVFLECVQDMDHENMFWYRQDPGLGLRLIYFSYDVKMKEKGDIPEGYSVSREKKERFSLILESASTNQTSMYLCASARSGAYVTDTQYFGPGTRLTVL.